The rows below give T cell receptor beta chains drawn from one sample of a study of cytomegalovirus exposure and HLA in healthy donors. Assay: immunoSEQ multiplex PCR; the TCRdb copy retains only in-frame clones and omits some. The sample yields approximately 90,000 clones, over 75% seen once. Sequenced: PBMCs. The receptors derive from a man aged 40-50 years in good health and CMV-seronegative. Both conserved end residues are trimmed from each CDR3.

V	J	CDR3
TRBV19	TRBJ1-2	ASSILGQGTFGYT
TRBV7-9	TRBJ1-6	ASSLVAGDSPLH
TRBV28	TRBJ1-1	ASSTGWDTEAF
TRBV6-5	TRBJ2-7	ASTETSGLSEQY
TRBV2	TRBJ2-7	ASSVYHPGEQY
TRBV18	TRBJ1-2	ASSPRTGNGYT
TRBV30	TRBJ2-3	AWSVLAGYTDTQY
TRBV5-1	TRBJ1-1	ASSLAAGALAEAF
TRBV5-1	TRBJ2-1	ASSFQAGGPNEQF
TRBV29-1	TRBJ2-3	SVRGRSDTQY
TRBV19	TRBJ1-1	ASSMTPLNTEAF
TRBV18	TRBJ2-1	ASSATRTGTSGIHNEQF
TRBV12-5	TRBJ1-1	ASGFGDTEAF
TRBV5-1	TRBJ2-2	ASNQGAVSTGELF
TRBV7-2	TRBJ1-3	ASSFRGQGGNTIY
TRBV5-4	TRBJ1-4	ASSLTGANEKLF
TRBV6-5	TRBJ2-7	ASSYAGQYYEQY
TRBV28	TRBJ2-1	ASSLCWGLAGCYNEQF
TRBV7-2	TRBJ2-5	ASSLVSLAGKETQY
TRBV5-1	TRBJ1-2	ASSLGQGGSGYT
TRBV7-9	TRBJ1-1	ASSLAGGNTEAF
TRBV18	TRBJ2-1	ASSPTGGGSGNEQF
TRBV28	TRBJ2-7	ASSTPGSVYEQY
TRBV5-1	TRBJ1-1	ASSSPGQGFEKAF
TRBV5-4	TRBJ2-3	ASSLGHPSTDTQY
TRBV27	TRBJ2-1	ASSYTGGEQF
TRBV2	TRBJ2-1	ASSGLHNEQF
TRBV5-1	TRBJ2-1	ASSGTQGNPYNEQF
TRBV7-2	TRBJ1-2	ASSLAVSNYGYT
TRBV19	TRBJ1-5	ASRDRGRGDSNQPQH
TRBV19	TRBJ1-1	ASSTHRENTEAF
TRBV6-6	TRBJ2-7	ASSRDTESQY
TRBV23-1	TRBJ1-2	ATKSGGDNYGYT
TRBV6-4	TRBJ2-1	ASRAGGGTNEQF
TRBV5-4	TRBJ2-6	ASSLTGSGANVLT
TRBV5-1	TRBJ2-5	ASTSGGAGETQY
TRBV6-1	TRBJ1-5	ASSERGAGQPQH
TRBV10-3	TRBJ1-1	AATGSTEAF
TRBV28	TRBJ1-1	ASSPLGGTGRAF
TRBV10-3	TRBJ2-3	AISLTSGGATDTQY
TRBV5-4	TRBJ1-6	ASSEGQFSSYNSPLH
TRBV6-1	TRBJ1-6	ASSEDTGTGGVNSPLH
TRBV4-1	TRBJ1-6	ASSRTESSYNSPLH
TRBV5-1	TRBJ2-2	ASRWDRNTGELF
TRBV10-3	TRBJ2-1	AIRTRLAGSGEQF
TRBV19	TRBJ2-2	ASRTSGKNTGELF
TRBV30	TRBJ1-1	AWTGITGTEAF
TRBV6-4	TRBJ1-6	ASSVGQGFSPLH
TRBV5-4	TRBJ2-5	ASSLPGRDETQY
TRBV6-5	TRBJ1-1	ASSRQAGDTEAF
TRBV5-1	TRBJ2-6	ASSLAPSSGANVLT
TRBV7-9	TRBJ1-5	ASSSVDRAGNQPQH
TRBV30	TRBJ2-7	AWSPVRGGRAPYEQY
TRBV6-6	TRBJ2-7	ASSYAASYEQY
TRBV10-3	TRBJ2-1	AIRGTSGGSNEQF
TRBV5-1	TRBJ1-5	ASSPLVVTGGVNQPQH
TRBV29-1	TRBJ2-5	SVANSRLPGEETQY